The T cell receptor beta chain under discussion was sequenced for a study of cytomegalovirus exposure and HLA in healthy donors. Study results and caveats: The later analysis indicated that the majority of CMV-associated TCR beta chains appeared HLA-restricted. A missense variant in DCLRE1C was later tied to TCR beta V- and J-gene trimming. Presence/absence analysis assumed near-uniform sequencing depth across donors. With DRB1 most and HLA-C fewest, TCR association rates differed between HLA loci in a later analysis.

With regard to this clone: The antigen remains unidentified.

Primers for the PCR totalled 60 Vbeta and 13 Jbeta. Method: immunoSEQ multiplex PCR; TCRdb's copy keeps in-frame clones and lacks some. The sample records under 90,000 clones, approximately 74% being singletons. CDR1 MDHEN and CDR2 SYDVKM come from the germline V gene. V lost 5 bases and J lost 3, with 10 bases in between. This CDR3 contains 14 residues. The chain has TRBV28 and TRBJ1-4; no definite D call. Material: PBMCs. This receptor was identified in a man aged 40-55 years in good health and CMV-seropositive. The CDR3 region has the DNA TGTGCCAGCAGTATCCGGGGAGCTAATGAAAAACTGTTTTTT. This gives the protein CASSIRGANEKLFF.